Listed below are T cell receptor beta chains from one sample, sequenced in a study of T cell responses to AZD1222 COVID-19 vaccine. Profiled with immunoSEQ multiplex PCR; TCRdb holds only in-frame clones, not every one. The sample includes 150,000 or so clones, more than 85% of them seen just once. The specimen comprised peripheral blood, sampled 28 days after the second AZD1222 dose. The receptors derive from an adult who received the AZD1222 COVID-19 vaccine. Both conserved end residues are part of each CDR3. D genes are given only for firm matches. The size of a clone is reported for some rows only, either as once, few or many, or as a class for expanded clones.

TRBD1 | TRBJ2-1 | TRBV5-4 | NA | 15 | TGTGCCAGCAGCGGAGGGACAGGGTCGTACAATGAGCAGTTCTTC | CASSGGTGSYNEQFF
TRBD2 | TRBJ2-5 | TRBV4-1 | NA | 15 | TGCGCCAGCAGCCAAGCCGGGACTAGCCGGGAGACCCAGTACTTC | CASSQAGTSRETQYF
NA | TRBJ2-1 | TRBV14 | NA | 15 | TGTGCCAGCAGCCCCCTGCGGCCCTCCTACAATGAGCAGTTCTTC | CASSPLRPSYNEQFF
NA | TRBJ1-4 | TRBV4-3 | NA | 15 | TGCGCCAGCAGCCAAGGGATACTCCATAATGAAAAACTGTTTTTT | CASSQGILHNEKLFF
NA | TRBJ1-2 | TRBV5-6 | NA | 15 | TGTGCCAGCAGCTTGGCATGGCAGGGAGGCGTTGGCTACACCTTC | CASSLAWQGGVGYTF
TRBD2 | TRBJ2-1 | TRBV5-1 | NA | 18 | TGCGCCAGCAGCTTGGGGACTAGCGGGGCGGCTAAATACAATGAGCAGTTCTTC | CASSLGTSGAAKYNEQFF
NA | TRBJ2-6 | TRBV6-1 | few | 18 | TGTGCCAGCAGTGAGTGGGGCCAACCCCTCTCTGGGGCCAACGTCCTGACTTTC | CASSEWGQPLSGANVLTF
TRBD1 | TRBJ1-2 | TRBV10-2 | NA | 16 | TGCGCCAGCAGTGAGTCGAAAGCTACAGGGGTATATGGCTACACCTTC | CASSESKATGVYGYTF
NA | TRBJ2-7 | TRBV5-1 | NA | 15 | TGCGCCAGCAGCTCAGCCGGGACTCTAGGCTACGAGCAGTACTTC | CASSSAGTLGYEQYF
NA | TRBJ1-2 | TRBV19 | NA | 12 | TGTGCCAGTAGTTGGAGTGGGGGTGGCTACACCTTC | CASSWSGGGYTF
NA | TRBJ1-1 | TRBV18 | NA | 14 | TGTGCCAGCTCACCGAGATATGGGGAGACTGAAGCTTTCTTT | CASSPRYGETEAFF
TRBD1 | TRBJ1-1 | TRBV6-5 | once | 16 | TGTGCCAGCAGTTACTCGACAGGGTATAGGAACACTGAAGCTTTCTTT | CASSYSTGYRNTEAFF
NA | TRBJ2-7 | TRBV4-2 | NA | 17 | TGTGCCAGCAGCCAAGATTGGGTAGGCATGTCATCCTACGAGCAGTACTTC | CASSQDWVGMSSYEQYF
NA | TRBJ2-3 | TRBV5-6 | NA | 12 | TGTGCCAGCAGCTTCACGGATGGTACGCAGTATTTT | CASSFTDGTQYF
TRBD2 | TRBJ2-7 | TRBV4-2 | NA | 15 | TGTGCCAGCAGTCCGGGACTAGCGGCCTCCTACGAGCAGTACTTC | CASSPGLAASYEQYF
TRBD1 | TRBJ1-2 | TRBV4-3 | NA | 14 | TGCGCCAGCAGCCATCGACAGGGGGGCTATGGCTACACCTTC | CASSHRQGGYGYTF
TRBD2 | TRBJ2-7 | TRBV28 | NA | 17 | TGTGCCAGCAGTTTCCGAGCGGGAGGTTCCTGGTCGTACGAGCAGTACTTC | CASSFRAGGSWSYEQYF
NA | TRBJ2-7 | TRBV21-1 | NA | 16 | TGTGCCAGCAGCAGACGAGATGCTTGTTTGCCCTACGAGCAGTACTTC | CASSRRDACLPYEQYF
TRBD1 | TRBJ2-1 | TRBV24-1 | NA | 17 | TGTGCCACCAGTGACCCTCAAACAGGGGATCCCTACAATGAGCAGTTCTTC | CATSDPQTGDPYNEQFF
NA | TRBJ2-7 | TRBV24-1 | NA | 15 | TGTGCCACCAGTGATGGAGGGACGGTGCCCTACGAGCAGTACTTC | CATSDGGTVPYEQYF